The clone carrying this T cell receptor (beta chain) was counted a few times. Its antigen remains unidentified. Unique molecular identifiers were in the cDNA, with template-switch universal primer binding. TCRdb ran MiXCR on the 5' RACE reads and lists one entry per CDR3 protein. The top ten hold 1.6% of the sample, which has just under 650,000 distinct CDR3 sequences, around 7.4% seen once. These data belong to a study of identical twins. Study-wide results and limits: There was more out-of-frame TCR alpha sharing in monozygotic twins than models estimated.

These records were also assigned to another study, of yellow fever vaccine responses in identical twins. That work adds: Reported findings indicate that twins' vaccine T cell responses seemed partially convergent, partially personalized.

The TCR originated in a woman aged 18-35 years in good health. The source material was PBMCs.

The CDR3: CSAAPSVSDEQYF. CDR3 nucleotide sequence: TGCAGTGCAGCCCCCTCGGTCTCGGACGAGCAGTACTTC. The rearrangement joins TRBV20-1 to TRBJ2-7; D remains unclear. The V gene lost 6 bases and the J gene lost 5 bases, with 17 bases spanning the gap. The CDR3 sequence is 13 residues long. Germline V lookup: CDR1 DFQATT, CDR2 SNEGSKA (reference sequence).